The rows below give T cell receptor beta chains drawn from one sample of a study of glioma-infiltrating T cells after dendritic cell vaccination. Method: immunoSEQ multiplex PCR; TCRdb's copy keeps in-frame clones and lacks some. The sample yields roughly 68,000 clones, 82% seen once. Material: blood, obtained before dendritic cell vaccination. The origin of the receptors is a human donor with glioblastoma. CDR3s include the opening cysteine and the closing phenylalanine or tryptophan.

14 TRBJ2-2 TRBV10-3 CAISEARNTGELFF
14 TRBJ2-5 TRBV7-9 CASSRLALQETQYF
15 TRBJ1-6 TRBV27 CASSFKDSVNSPLHF
13 TRBJ1-6 TRBV6-1 CASRRAENSPLHF
10 TRBJ1-2 TRBV20-1 CSAYSGGYTF
16 TRBJ2-7 TRBV11-2 CASSRLRGTTSGEQYF
17 TRBJ1-1 TRBV11-2 CASSLLGGGRKDTEAFF
12 TRBJ1-2 TRBV19 CASSQVPHGYTF
14 TRBJ1-3 TRBV30 CAARTGESGNTIYF
11 TRBJ2-3 TRBV29-1 CSVTQWDTQYF
13 TRBJ2-2 TRBV9 CASSVRGAGELFF
13 TRBJ1-2 TRBV6-1 CASSEQGDYGYTF
14 TRBJ1-2 TRBV6-5 CASSAQTGVYGYTF
15 TRBJ1-3 TRBV5-6 CASSLSGVPGNTIYF
14 TRBJ1-1 TRBV2 CASSEALTTPEAFF
15 TRBJ2-1 TRBV19 CASSPSGGYYNEQFF
14 TRBJ1-6 TRBV6-5 CASSYRQGEFALHF
14 TRBJ1-2 TRBV5-4 CASSLGAGPYGYTF
15 TRBJ2-5 TRBV5-1 CASSYGGRGLETQYF
14 TRBJ1-2 TRBV29-1 CSVEAYREGYGYTF
16 TRBJ2-7 TRBV12-5 CASARSTGTGGWEQYF
15 TRBJ2-1 TRBV27 CASSFSGQKGNEQFF
13 TRBJ2-7 TRBV27 CASKGQGWYEQYF
14 TRBJ1-5 TRBV19 CASRDRVLNQPQHF
14 TRBJ1-2 TRBV7-2 CASSPQGGAFGYTF
15 TRBJ1-5 TRBV5-8 CASSARTGFNQPQHF
15 TRBJ2-7 TRBV10-1 CASSESGDRGGEQYF
12 TRBJ2-4 TRBV7-9 CASSKQDNSAYF
13 TRBJ2-7 TRBV28 CASSGGSSYEQYF
13 TRBJ2-2 TRBV28 CASSFSGLGELFF
15 TRBJ1-1 TRBV9 CASSVSGTGRSEAFF
16 TRBJ2-2 TRBV5-1 CASSYSRRANTGELFF
13 TRBJ2-1 TRBV5-1 CASGNREYNEQFF
13 TRBJ2-7 TRBV2 CASSQWRGYEQYF
18 TRBJ1-5 TRBV18 CASSPPGTGAKPVQPQHF
15 TRBJ2-3 TRBV5-1 CASSFGDRDTDTQYF
13 TRBJ2-5 TRBV5-1 CASSRQGDETQYF
16 TRBJ2-4 TRBV5-4 CASSPSVMGAKNIQYF
18 TRBJ2-1 TRBV4-2 CASSQGGGLVAFKNEQFF
16 TRBJ2-3 TRBV7-2 CASSSTSSGLTDTQYF